A single count supports the clone carrying this T cell receptor beta chain. Its target is not known. Here immunoSEQ multiplex PCR was the method, and the copy in TCRdb shows in-frame clones only, minus some. The sample lists some 680,000 clones, around four fifths seen once, with 1.5% to 2% in the top ten. Trimming took 6 bases from V and 3 from J, leaving 18 bases between them. The CDR3 contains 15 residues. Germline-derived CDR1 and CDR2 are KGHSH and LQKENI. These data belong to a study of shared clonotypes between healthy human individuals. Study-wide findings and caveats: Clonotypes that were shared across a handful of donors made up approximately 5% of naive CD4 clonotypes. Estimated richness values were generally larger in naive subsets than in memory subsets. In contrast to clonotypes shared by all four donors, non-shared clonotypes had lower generation probabilities. Blood was the sole source, and tissue repertoires probably differ.

Sequenced input: memory CD4+ T cells sorted from blood. The subset is: CD45RA-negative fraction. The rearrangement joins TRBV18 to TRBJ2-7; maybe TRBD2 (6 bases). This sequence originates from a woman aged 25-40 years in good health. The CDR3 bases are TGTGCCAGCTCCCCATCTAACCGGGACTTCTACGAGCAGTACTTC. It specifies CASSPSNRDFYEQYF.